One sample yielded the 19 T cell receptor beta chains listed below, sequenced in a study of breast tumors, draining lymph nodes, adjacent tissues. One entry per CDR3 protein results from TCRdb running MiXCR on the multiplex PCR reads. The table includes 150,000 to 200,000 distinct CDR3 sequences, approximately 30% detected once. Samples came from axillary lymph nodes draining the breast cancer. The sample comprised axillary lymph node tissue. These receptors originate from a female donor with breast cancer. Some clones in this sample may be carry-over from other donors' samples.

The gene calls are TRBV11-3 and TRBJ1-5; D gene ambiguous. V lost 1 base to trimming and J lost 11 bases, with 12 bases between them. Per germline, CDR1 SGHNT and CDR2 YENEEA. The CDR3 spans 13 residues. The CDR3 DNA follows: TGTGCCAGCAGCTTAGCCGCGGAAGAGACCCAGCATTTT. Its protein is CASSLAAEETQHF.

This clonotype was recorded many times. The rearrangement joins TRBV20-1 to TRBJ1-6, with D hard to call. The CDR3 covers 14 residues. Germline CDR1 DFQATT, CDR2 SNEGSKA (reference sequence). Trimming cost V 3 bases and J 7 bases, with 13 bases left between them. The CDR3 region has the DNA TGCAGTGCTAGCCCGAGGCGGACCAATTCACCCCTCCACTTT. Translation gives CSASPRRTNSPLHF.

This clonotype was found a few times. This chain links TRBV7-9 with TRBJ1-1; 10 nucleotides line up with TRBD1. Germline V CDR1 and CDR2: SEHNR, FQNEAQ (reference sequence). V was clipped by 6 bases and J by 4 bases; unmatched bases: 5. The CDR3 has 14 residues. The CDR3 region has the DNA TGTGCCAGCAGAACGGGACAGGGGCCCACTGAAGCTTTCTTT. Its translation is CASRTGQGPTEAFF.

V usage is TRBV6-5 and J usage is TRBJ1-2; no clear D. The CDR3 spans 14 residues. The germline CDR1 and CDR2 sequences are MNHEY and SVGAGI. The germline V and J ends were trimmed by 7 bases and 4 bases, with 16 bases remaining between them. The CDR3 here is CASIKSGRSYGYTF. The CDR3 DNA sequence: TGTGCCAGCATTAAATCTGGACGGAGCTATGGCTACACCTTC.

J is TRBJ2-7 and V is TRBV3-1, with D unresolved. This CDR3 has 17 amino acids. V was pared by 1 base and J by 2 bases, with 18 bases between. Germline lookup yields CDR1 LGHDT and CDR2 YNNKEL (reference sequence). The CDR3 here is CASSQVPGQILTYEQYF. DNA for the CDR3: TGTGCCAGCAGCCAAGTCCCTGGCCAGATCCTTACCTACGAGCAGTACTTC.

This clonotype was seen ten or more times. J is TRBJ1-5 and V is TRBV28; TRBD1 is a possible D gene (5 bases). The germline V gene encodes CDR1 MDHEN and CDR2 SYDVKM. Trimming cost V 3 bases and J 0 bases, with 21 bases left between them. This CDR3 spans 19 amino acids. The CDR3 coding sequence is TGTGCCAGCAGTTTCTCGTGGATTACGAGACAGAATAGCAATCAGCCCCAGCATTTT. Protein sequence: CASSFSWITRQNSNQPQHF.

In its sample, this clonotype was seen many times. The chain links TRBV11-2 to TRBJ2-1, with no clear D. Germline V gene sequence: CDR1 SGHAT, CDR2 FQNNGV. Trimming removed 6 bases from V and 8 bases from J, with 17 bases in between. The CDR3 extends over 14 amino acids. CDR3 nucleotide sequence: TGTGCCAGCAGTAAGGGTTCCACCCGGGATGAGCAGTTCTTC. Protein: CASSKGSTRDEQFF.

This clonotype was seen many times. The CDR3 protein is CASRKTRDRVVDTQYF. The CDR3 DNA is TGTGCCAGCAGAAAAACCCGGGACAGGGTCGTAGATACGCAGTATTTT. J is TRBJ2-3 and V is TRBV7-2, with 9 bases lining up with TRBD1. V lost 6 bases to trimming and J lost 5 bases; unmatched junction nucleotides: 12. CDR3 length: 16 residues. The V gene's germline CDR1 is SGHTA and CDR2 FQGNSA.

This clonotype was recorded many times. This sequence joins TRBV4-1 and TRBJ2-6; 9 bases map to TRBD2. The J segment lost 1 base and the V segment lost 0 bases, leaving 1 base of the junction unmatched. The CDR3 covers 17 residues. Germline CDR1 reads MGHRA; CDR2 reads YSYEKL. CDR3: CASSQDSGRSGANVLTF. CDR3 bases: TGCGCCAGCAGCCAAGATAGCGGGAGATCTGGGGCCAACGTCCTGACTTTC.

This clonotype was detected a few times. The chain has TRBV13 and TRBJ2-1, with D perhaps assigned TRBD1 or TRBD2 (5 bases each). Germline V gene data show CDR1 as PRHDT and CDR2 as FYEKMQ (reference sequence). Trimming removed 5 bases at V and 1 base at J, with 18 bases between. The CDR3 runs 17 residues. CDR3 protein: CASSPTLGRKSYNEQFF. CDR3 DNA sequence: TGTGCCAGCAGCCCGACTCTGGGACGAAAGTCCTACAATGAGCAGTTCTTC.

There are many counts of this clonotype. V is TRBV4-1 and J is TRBJ1-2; D might be TRBD1 (5 bases). V was cut by 0 bases and J by 8 bases, with 10 bases left in between. The CDR3 runs 13 residues. Per the germline V gene, CDR1 is MGHRA and CDR2 is YSYEKL. The CDR3 sequence: CASSQDLGVGYTF. The CDR3 DNA sequence: TGCGCCAGCAGCCAAGATTTGGGGGTGGGCTACACCTTC.

Ten or more counts support this clonotype. An end of the junction does not agree with germline; a read error may underlie this. The V call is TRBV7-7, the J call TRBJ2-7; possible D gene TRBD1, 7 bases. The CDR3 runs 16 residues. Germline lookup yields CDR1 SSHAT and CDR2 FNYEAQ (reference sequence). CDR3 sequence reads: CASSPGRTGPIMEQYF. The CDR3 nucleotides are TGTGCTAGCAGCCCGGGGAGGACAGGTCCGATTATGGAGCAGTACTTC.

The chain couples TRBV11-2 to TRBJ1-3; D unresolved. V was pared by 5 bases and J by 16 bases, with 15 bases between. Germline V gene lookup returns CDR1 SGHAT and CDR2 FQNNGV. The CDR3 is 11 amino acids. Here the CDR3 reads CASSPGGPFYF. The CDR3 DNA reads TGTGCCAGCAGCCCCGGAGGGCCTTTCTATTTT.

The rearrangement joins TRBV12-3 or TRBV12-4 to TRBJ1-1; 9 bases align to TRBD1. The ends lost 3 bases at V and 2 bases at J; junction bases unmatched: 4. This CDR3 contains 15 residues. CDR3 in amino acids: CASSLMGQGNTEAFF. CDR3 bases: TGTGCCAGCAGTTTGATGGGACAGGGAAACACTGAAGCTTTCTTT.

To note about this clonotype: A read error is likely, as this CDR3 ends without the conserved phenylalanine or tryptophan. The limits of the CDR3 on the DNA are not certain, so only TCRdb's listed CDR3 is given. This chain uses TRBV13 with TRBJ1-6. The CDR3 is 11 amino acids in total, end residues counted. Germline V gene data show CDR1 as PRHDT and CDR2 as FYEKMQ (reference sequence). The CDR3 protein is CASSLVTAPGS.

At least ten counts were recorded for this clonotype. V and J are TRBV2 and TRBJ2-2; D possibly corresponds to TRBD1 (6 bases). There are 16 residues in the CDR3. Looked up from germline, CDR1 is SNHLY and CDR2 is FYNNEI. Trimming removed 4 bases from V and 0 bases from J, with 12 bases in between. CDR3 sequence reads: CASSVDRPTNTGELFF. The CDR3, as DNA: TGTGCCAGCAGTGTGGACAGACCTACGAACACCGGGGAGCTGTTTTTT.

This clonotype was detected ten times or more. The chain employs TRBV4-1 and TRBJ2-7; 8 positions agree with TRBD2. Losses at the gene ends were 0 bases for V and 4 bases for J; bases not matched to a gene: 14. The CDR3 covers 18 residues. Germline loops: CDR1 MGHRA, CDR2 YSYEKL. CDR3 nucleotides: TGCGCCAGCAGCCAAGATCCGCCTGAGGTAGCGGGAATTTACGAGCAGTACTTC. Its protein is CASSQDPPEVAGIYEQYF.

The CDR3 loop is CASSGLLAGGFSEQFF. In DNA form, the CDR3 reads TGTGCCAGCAGCGGCCTTCTGGCGGGGGGGTTTAGTGAGCAGTTCTTC. The chain couples TRBV6-5 to TRBJ2-1, with TRBD2 matching 9 bases. The CDR3 consists of 16 residues. From germline, CDR1 is MNHEY and CDR2 SVGAGI. V was clipped by 6 bases and J by 9 bases; unmatched bases: 15.

The chain is built from TRBV10-3 and TRBJ1-2; tentatively, D is TRBD1 (5 bases). CDR3 length equals 14 residues. CDR1 and CDR2 (germline): ENHRY, SYGVKD. V was cut by 8 bases and J by 3 bases, with 16 bases left in between. The DNA of the CDR3 is TGTGCCATCCGAGGGGCAGATCACTACTATGGCTACACCTTC. Translating it yields CAIRGADHYYGYTF.